This T cell receptor beta chain emerged from a study of T-cell reconstitution after alpha-beta-depleted transplantation in children. Construction of the TCRbeta library involved unique molecular identifiers. MiXCR, run by TCRdb on the PCR reads, gives a single entry per CDR3 protein. The sample shows around 580,000 distinct CDR3 sequences, 27% of them seen only once. CDR3 length: 14 amino acids. With 1 base removed from V and 6 bases from J, the gap between germline ends came to 12 bases. Germline values: CDR1 PRHDT, CDR2 FYEKMQ (reference sequence). Details on this clonotype: Its target is not known.

Study outcomes and limitations: It was surviving recipient T cells and thymic progenitors that gave some patients high TCRbeta diversity at day 60. The main origin of T-cell counts and diversity one year after transplant was newly produced T cells. Expanded clones from the graft, numbering several hundred, reportedly supplied alpha-beta T cells about two months after transplant.

This TCR came from a boy under two years old with Wiskott-Aldrich syndrome, due to receive a stem cell transplant. The sequences come from PBMCs, collected before TCRalphabeta/CD19-depleted stem cell transplant. This sequence joins TRBV13 and TRBJ1-1; D gene unclear. The CDR3 sequence: CASSLENEGAEAFF. The CDR3 coding sequence is TGTGCCAGCAGCTTAGAGAACGAGGGCGCTGAAGCTTTCTTT. The complete variable domain, with remaining parts taken from reference TRBV13 and TRBJ1-1, reads AAGVIQSPRHLIKEKRETATLKCYPIPRHDTVYWYQQGPGQDPQFLISFYEKMQSDKGSIPDRFSAQQFSDYHSELNMSSLELGDSALYFCASSLENEGAEAFFGQGTRLTVV.